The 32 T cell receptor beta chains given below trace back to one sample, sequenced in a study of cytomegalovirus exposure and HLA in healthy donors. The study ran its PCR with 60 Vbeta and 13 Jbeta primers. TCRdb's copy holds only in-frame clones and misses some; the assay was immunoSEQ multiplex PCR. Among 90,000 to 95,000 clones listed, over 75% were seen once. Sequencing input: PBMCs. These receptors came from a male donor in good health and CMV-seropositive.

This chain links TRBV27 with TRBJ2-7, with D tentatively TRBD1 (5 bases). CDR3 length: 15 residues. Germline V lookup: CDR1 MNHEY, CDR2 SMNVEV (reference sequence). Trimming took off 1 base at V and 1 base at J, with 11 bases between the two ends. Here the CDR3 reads CASSLWPGPSYEQYF. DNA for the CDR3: TGTGCCAGCAGTTTATGGCCAGGGCCATCCTACGAGCAGTACTTC.

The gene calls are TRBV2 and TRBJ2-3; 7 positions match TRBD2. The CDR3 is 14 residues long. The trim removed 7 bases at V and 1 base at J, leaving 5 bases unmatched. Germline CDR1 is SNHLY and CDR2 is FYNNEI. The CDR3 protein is CASKKSGGTDTQYF. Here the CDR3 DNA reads TGTGCCAGCAAAAAAAGCGGGGGCACAGATACGCAGTATTTT. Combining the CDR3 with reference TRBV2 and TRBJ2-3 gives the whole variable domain EPEVTQTPSHQVTQMGQEVILRCVPISNHLYFYWYRQILGQKVEFLVSFYNNEISEKSEIFDDQFSVERPDGSNFTLKIRSTKLEDSAMYFCASKKSGGTDTQYFGPGTRLTVL.

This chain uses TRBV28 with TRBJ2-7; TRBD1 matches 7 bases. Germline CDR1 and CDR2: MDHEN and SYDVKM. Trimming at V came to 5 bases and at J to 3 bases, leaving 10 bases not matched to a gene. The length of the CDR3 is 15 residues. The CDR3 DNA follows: TGTGCCAGCAGTCCCCAACAGGGGACGGACTACGAGCAGTACTTC. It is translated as CASSPQQGTDYEQYF.

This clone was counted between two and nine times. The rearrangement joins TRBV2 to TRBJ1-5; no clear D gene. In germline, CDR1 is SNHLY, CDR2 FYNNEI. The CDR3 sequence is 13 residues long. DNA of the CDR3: TGTGCTGGCGGTATTTATAGCAATCAGCCCCAGCATTTT. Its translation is CAGGIYSNQPQHF.

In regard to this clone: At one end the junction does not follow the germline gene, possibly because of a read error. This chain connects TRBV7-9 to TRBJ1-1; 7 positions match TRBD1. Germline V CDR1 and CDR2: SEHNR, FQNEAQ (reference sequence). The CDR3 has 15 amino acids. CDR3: CASSRALTGNPEAFF. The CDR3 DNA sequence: TGTGCCAGCAGCCGTGCGCTGACAGGGAACCCTGAAGCTTTCTTT.

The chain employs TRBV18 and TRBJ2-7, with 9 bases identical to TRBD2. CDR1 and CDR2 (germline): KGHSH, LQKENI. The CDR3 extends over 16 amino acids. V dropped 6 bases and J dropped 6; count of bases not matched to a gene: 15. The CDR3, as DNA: TGTGCCAGCTCCCGAAAGACTAGCGGCTCAGGTGGCGAGCAGTACTTC. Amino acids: CASSRKTSGSGGEQYF. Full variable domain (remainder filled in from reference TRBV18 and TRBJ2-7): NAGVMQNPRHLVRRRGQEARLRCSPMKGHSHVYWYRQLPEEGLKFMVYLQKENIIDESGMPKERFSAEFPKEGPSILRIQQVVRGDSAAYFCASSRKTSGSGGEQYFGPGTRLTVT.

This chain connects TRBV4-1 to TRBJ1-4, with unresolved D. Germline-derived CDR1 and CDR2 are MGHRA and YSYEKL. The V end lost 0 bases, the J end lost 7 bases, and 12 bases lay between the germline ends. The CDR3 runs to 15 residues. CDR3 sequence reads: CASSQDHGGFEKLFF. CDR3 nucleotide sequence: TGCGCCAGCAGCCAAGATCACGGAGGGTTTGAAAAACTGTTTTTT.

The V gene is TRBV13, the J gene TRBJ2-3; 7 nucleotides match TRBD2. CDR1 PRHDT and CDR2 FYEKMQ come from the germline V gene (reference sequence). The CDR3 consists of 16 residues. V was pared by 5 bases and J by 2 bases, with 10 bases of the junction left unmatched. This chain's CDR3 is CASSPVKRGLTDTQYF. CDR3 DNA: TGTGCCAGCAGCCCCGTCAAGCGGGGACTCACAGATACGCAGTATTTT.

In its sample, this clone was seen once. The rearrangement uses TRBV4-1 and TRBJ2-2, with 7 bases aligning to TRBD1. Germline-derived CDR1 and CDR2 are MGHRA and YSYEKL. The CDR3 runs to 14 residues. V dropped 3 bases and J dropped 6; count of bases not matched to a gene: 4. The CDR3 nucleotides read TGCGCCAGCAGCCAGGGCCAGGGGGCCGGGGAGCTGTTTTTT. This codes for CASSQGQGAGELFF.

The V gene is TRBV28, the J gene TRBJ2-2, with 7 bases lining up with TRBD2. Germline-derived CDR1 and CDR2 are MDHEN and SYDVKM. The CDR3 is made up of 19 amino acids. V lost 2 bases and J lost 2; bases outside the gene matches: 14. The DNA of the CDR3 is TGTGCCAGCAGTTTAAGCTTAAAGTTGGGGGAGGGTAACACCGGGGAGCTGTTTTTT. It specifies CASSLSLKLGEGNTGELFF.

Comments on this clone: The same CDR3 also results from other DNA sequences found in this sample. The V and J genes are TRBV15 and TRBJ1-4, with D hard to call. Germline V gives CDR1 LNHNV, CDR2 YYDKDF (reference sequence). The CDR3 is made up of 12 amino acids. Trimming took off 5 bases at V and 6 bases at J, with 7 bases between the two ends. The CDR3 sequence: CATSLDHEKLFF. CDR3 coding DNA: TGTGCCACCAGCCTAGATCATGAAAAACTGTTTTTT.

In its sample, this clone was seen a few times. CDR3 sequence (DNA): TGTGCCAGCAACACGGGGGAGAAGTCATACACAGATACGCAGTATTTT. This codes for CASNTGEKSYTDTQYF. This chain joins TRBV11-1 and TRBJ2-3; perhaps TRBD2 as D (6 bases). Germline CDR1 and CDR2: SGHAT and FQDESV (reference sequence). The ends were cut back, 7 bases at V and 2 bases at J, with 19 bases in the middle. This CDR3 has 16 residues.

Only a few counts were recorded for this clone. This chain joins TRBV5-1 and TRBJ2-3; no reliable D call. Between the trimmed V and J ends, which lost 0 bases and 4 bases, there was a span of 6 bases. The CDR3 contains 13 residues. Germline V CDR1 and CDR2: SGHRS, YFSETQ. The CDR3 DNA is TGCGCCAGCAGCTTGGGTCTCGCAGATACGCAGTATTTT. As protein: CASSLGLADTQYF.

CDR3 amino acids: CASSERVGQSLGTDTQYF. The DNA of the CDR3 is TGTGCCAGCAGTGAGCGAGTGGGACAGAGCTTGGGCACAGATACGCAGTATTTT. V is TRBV6-1 and J is TRBJ2-3, with 7 bases fitting TRBD1. The V segment lost 3 bases and the J segment 1 base; nucleotides outside the gene matches: 13. From germline, CDR1 is MNHNS and CDR2 SASEGT. CDR3 size: 18 residues.

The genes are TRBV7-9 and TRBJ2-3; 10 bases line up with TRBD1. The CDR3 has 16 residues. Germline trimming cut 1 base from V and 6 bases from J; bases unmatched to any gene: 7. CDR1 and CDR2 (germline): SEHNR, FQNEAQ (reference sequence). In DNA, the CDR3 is TGTGCCAGCAGCTTAGACGGGACAGGGGATCGGGATACGCAGTATTTT. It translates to CASSLDGTGDRDTQYF.

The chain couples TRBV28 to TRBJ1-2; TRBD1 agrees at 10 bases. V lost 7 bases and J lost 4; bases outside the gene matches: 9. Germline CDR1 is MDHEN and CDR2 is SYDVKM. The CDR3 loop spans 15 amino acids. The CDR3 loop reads CASTIPGQGPYGYTF. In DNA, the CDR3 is TGTGCCAGCACCATACCGGGACAGGGGCCCTATGGCTACACCTTC.

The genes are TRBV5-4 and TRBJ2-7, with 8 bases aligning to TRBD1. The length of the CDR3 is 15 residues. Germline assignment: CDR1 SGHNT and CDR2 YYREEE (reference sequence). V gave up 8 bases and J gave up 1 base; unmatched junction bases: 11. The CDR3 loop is CASRTWGTGSYEQYF. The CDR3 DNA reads TGTGCCAGTAGGACCTGGGGGACAGGTTCCTACGAGCAGTACTTC.

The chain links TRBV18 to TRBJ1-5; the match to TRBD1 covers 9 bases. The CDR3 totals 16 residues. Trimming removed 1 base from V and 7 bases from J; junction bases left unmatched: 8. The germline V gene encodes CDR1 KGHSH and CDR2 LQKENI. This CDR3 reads CASSPRDRVNGQPQHF. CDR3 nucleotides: TGTGCCAGCTCACCACGGGACAGGGTTAATGGCCAGCCCCAGCATTTT.

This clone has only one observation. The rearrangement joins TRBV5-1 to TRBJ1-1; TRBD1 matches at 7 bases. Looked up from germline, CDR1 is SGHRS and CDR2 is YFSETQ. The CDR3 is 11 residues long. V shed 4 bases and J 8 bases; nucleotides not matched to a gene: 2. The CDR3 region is CASSETGEAFF. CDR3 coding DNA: TGCGCCAGCAGCGAGACAGGGGAAGCTTTCTTT.

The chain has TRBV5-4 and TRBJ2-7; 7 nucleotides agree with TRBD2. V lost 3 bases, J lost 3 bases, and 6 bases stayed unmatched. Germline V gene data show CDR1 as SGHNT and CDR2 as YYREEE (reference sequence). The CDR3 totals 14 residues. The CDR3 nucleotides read TGTGCCAGCAGCTCGCGACTAGCTAACTACGAGCAGTACTTC. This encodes CASSSRLANYEQYF.

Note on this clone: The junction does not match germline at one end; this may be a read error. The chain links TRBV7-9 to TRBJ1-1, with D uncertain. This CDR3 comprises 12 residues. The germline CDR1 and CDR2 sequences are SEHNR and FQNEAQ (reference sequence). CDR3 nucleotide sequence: TGTTCCAGCAGCCCTCCGGACACTGAAGCTTTCTTT. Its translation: CSSSPPDTEAFF.

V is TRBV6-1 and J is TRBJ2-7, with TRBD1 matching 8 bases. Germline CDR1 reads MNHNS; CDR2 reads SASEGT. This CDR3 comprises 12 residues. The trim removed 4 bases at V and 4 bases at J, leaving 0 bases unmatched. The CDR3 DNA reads TGTGCCAGCAGTGGACAGGGGTACGAGCAGTACTTC. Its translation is CASSGQGYEQYF.

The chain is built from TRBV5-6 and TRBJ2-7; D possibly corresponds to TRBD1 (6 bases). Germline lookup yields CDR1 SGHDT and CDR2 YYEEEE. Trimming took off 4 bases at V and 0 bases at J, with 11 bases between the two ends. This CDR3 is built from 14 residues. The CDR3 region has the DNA TGTGCCAGCAGCCCAACAGGGTTCTCCTACGAGCAGTACTTC. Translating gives CASSPTGFSYEQYF.

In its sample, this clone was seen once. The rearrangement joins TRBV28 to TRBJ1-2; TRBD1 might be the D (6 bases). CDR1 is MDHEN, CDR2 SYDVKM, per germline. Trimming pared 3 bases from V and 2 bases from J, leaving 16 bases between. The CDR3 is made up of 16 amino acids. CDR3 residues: CASSFRPGEINYGYTF. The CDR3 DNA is TGTGCCAGCAGTTTTCGGCCAGGGGAAATCAACTATGGCTACACCTTC.

The CDR3 loop reads CASSQMGAGNTIYF. The CDR3 nucleotides read TGTGCCAGCAGCCAGATGGGGGCAGGAAACACCATATATTTT. V usage is TRBV7-9 and J usage is TRBJ1-3; a weak D match, TRBD1 (6 bases). The CDR3 covers 14 residues. Germline-derived CDR1 and CDR2 are SEHNR and FQNEAQ (reference sequence). The ends were cut back, 5 bases at V and 4 bases at J, with 12 bases in the middle.

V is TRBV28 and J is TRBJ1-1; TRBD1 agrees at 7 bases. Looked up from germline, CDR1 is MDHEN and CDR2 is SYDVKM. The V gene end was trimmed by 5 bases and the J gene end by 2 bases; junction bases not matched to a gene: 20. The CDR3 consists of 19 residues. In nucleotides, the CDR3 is TGTGCCAGCAGTCCAAAAGACAGGGCCCTCCCGGACTTAAACACTGAAGCTTTCTTT. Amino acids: CASSPKDRALPDLNTEAFF.

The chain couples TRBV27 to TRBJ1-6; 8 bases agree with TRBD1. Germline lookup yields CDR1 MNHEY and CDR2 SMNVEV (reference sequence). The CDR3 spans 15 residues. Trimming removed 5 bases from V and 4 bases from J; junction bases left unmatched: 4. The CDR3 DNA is TGTGCCAGCAGTACGGGGACAGGATATAATTCACCCCTCCACTTT. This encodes CASSTGTGYNSPLHF.

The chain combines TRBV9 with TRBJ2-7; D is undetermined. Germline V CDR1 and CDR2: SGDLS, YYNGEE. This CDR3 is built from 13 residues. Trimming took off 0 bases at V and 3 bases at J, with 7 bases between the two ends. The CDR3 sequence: CASSVGVHYEQYF. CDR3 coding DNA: TGTGCCAGCAGCGTAGGTGTCCACTACGAGCAGTACTTC.

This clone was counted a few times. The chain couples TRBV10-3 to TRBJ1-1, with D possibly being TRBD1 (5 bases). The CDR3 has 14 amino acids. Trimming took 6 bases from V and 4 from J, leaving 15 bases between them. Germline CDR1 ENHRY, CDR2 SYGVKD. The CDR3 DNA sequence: TGTGCCATCAGGGGGGTCCGGAGGGGCACTGAAGCTTTCTTT. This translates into CAIRGVRRGTEAFF.

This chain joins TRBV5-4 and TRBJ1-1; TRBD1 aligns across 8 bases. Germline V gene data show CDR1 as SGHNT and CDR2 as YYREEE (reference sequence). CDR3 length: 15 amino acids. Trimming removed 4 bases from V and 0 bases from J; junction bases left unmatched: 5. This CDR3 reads CASSPQTGVNTEAFF. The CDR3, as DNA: TGTGCCAGCAGCCCCCAGACAGGGGTGAACACTGAAGCTTTCTTT.

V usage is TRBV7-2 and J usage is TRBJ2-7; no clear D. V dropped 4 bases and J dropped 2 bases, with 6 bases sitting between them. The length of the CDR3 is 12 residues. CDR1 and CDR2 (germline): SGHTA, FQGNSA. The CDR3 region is CASSSYPYEQYF. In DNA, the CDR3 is TGTGCCAGCAGCTCCTATCCCTACGAGCAGTACTTC.

The CDR3 DNA reads as TGTGCCAGCAGCGTAAGGGCTAGCGGGGGAAGCGAGCAGTACTTC. Encoded protein: CASSVRASGGSEQYF. This chain joins TRBV9 and TRBJ2-7, with 10 bases lining up with TRBD2. Losses at the gene ends were 1 base for V and 6 bases for J; bases not matched to a gene: 7. Germline V gene data show CDR1 as SGDLS and CDR2 as YYNGEE. The CDR3 is 15 residues long.